This TCR beta chain was captured in a study of blood T cell repertoires in COVID-19 (TCRdb year 2020). Describing the broader study: Samples covering the acute and convalescent phases of COVID-19 were provided by collaborators in the United States, Italy and Spain. The sample metadata nearly always contained a de-identified subject ID, COVID-19 status, age in years and sex. Subjects who had been exposed to COVID-19, were actively infected with it, or had recovered from it provided the deeply sampled blood TCRbeta repertoires that made up the dataset. Where HLA class I and class II types were available, the types were taken from metadata supplied by the sample provider, not from assay-based typing. The repertoires were released in a freely available public database meant as a resource for research on the immune response to SARS-CoV-2. The material from the prospective study consisted of cDNA or gDNA derived from T cells, B-cell-depleted T cells, or PBMCs. The samples were drawn from two sources: the first 160 participants of the ongoing ImmuneRACE study, and over 950 subjects contributed by 6 global collaborators. The research as a whole found: The amount of clinical and demographic metadata varied by source and participant and was provided uncurated.

From cysteine to phenylalanine, the CDR3 is 15 amino acids long. Only CDR3 DNA is held: 45 bases, read in frame from base 1. Based on the germline V gene, the CDR1 and CDR2 sequences are ENHRY and SYGVKD. Relative to germline, V is 2 bases shorter and J is 6 bases shorter, with 14 bases between their ends. The collaborating institutions used their own protocols to collect whole blood in K2EDTA tubes. Collaborator samples were shipped for TCRbeta analysis as frozen whole blood, isolated PBMCs, or DNA extracted from either sample type. As to this clone: Which antigen it targets is not known. There are no base qualities to consult, and no much larger clone falls within one base.

The immunoSEQ Assay, a bias-controlled multiplex PCR, was used to amplify TCRbeta CDR3 regions from genomic DNA. The paper's data handling went like this. Nucleated cell counts per sample were estimated from amplification of reference gene primers within the assay. Sequence reads were collapsed and filtered to measure the absolute abundance of every unique TCRbeta CDR3 rearrangement. For each sample, productive Simpson clonality was calculated by taking the square root of Simpson's diversity index across productive rearrangements. TCRdb took over this immuneACCESS table, retaining in-frame rearrangements with V and J assigned. Such tables are incomplete; in checked studies, under half of the missing clones stem from an unresolved V gene, and the remainder is unexplained. Clone size and the V and J calls come from that table; the DNA yielded D and trimming. Counted in this sample were under 150,000 clones; 81% of them appeared once. The biggest ten clones account for 8.4% of the sample.

The rearrangement joined TRBV10-3 to TRBJ1-5; the D gene is perhaps TRBD1, on 5 matching bases. This sequence originates from a woman between 55 and 75 years old with active or convalescent COVID-19. The sample consisted of peripheral blood. Here the CDR3 is given as CAISETSQGGQPQHF. The sequenced DNA: TGTGCCATCAGTGAGACGTCCCAGGGAGGTCAGCCCCAGCATTTT.